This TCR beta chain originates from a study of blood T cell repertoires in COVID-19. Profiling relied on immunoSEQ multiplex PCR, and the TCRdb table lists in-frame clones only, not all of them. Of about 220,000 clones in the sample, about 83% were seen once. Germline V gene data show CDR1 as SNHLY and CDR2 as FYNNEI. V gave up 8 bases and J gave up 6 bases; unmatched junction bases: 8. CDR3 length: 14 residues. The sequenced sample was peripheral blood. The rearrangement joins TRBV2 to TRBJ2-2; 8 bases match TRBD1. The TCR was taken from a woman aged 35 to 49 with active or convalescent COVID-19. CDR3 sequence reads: CASVVQGAAGELFF. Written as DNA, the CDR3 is TGTGCCAGCGTCGTTCAGGGGGCCGCCGGGGAGCTGTTTTTT.